Described below is a single T cell receptor (beta chain) sequence and its context. Germline CDR1 reads SGHRS; CDR2 reads YFSETQ. Trimming took 0 bases from V and 2 from J, leaving 11 bases between them. This CDR3 is 15 amino acids long. The sample comes from a study of blood T cell repertoires in COVID-19. Background on the study: Samples representing acute and convalescent COVID-19 were sourced from the United States, Italy and Spain. PBMCs, B-cell-depleted T cells, or T cells provided the cDNA or gDNA that made up the material.

Source study methods: The assay estimated nucleated cells by amplifying reference gene primers. Data came from immunoSEQ multiplex PCR; TCRdb stores just in-frame clones and leaves some out. Clone size and the V and J calls come from that table; the DNA yielded D and trimming. The repertoire holds approximately 210,000 clones, with around four fifths as singletons. The V call is TRBV5-1, the J call TRBJ1-2, with TRBD1 as a possible D gene (6 bases). The TCR originated in a woman aged 45-60 years with acute or convalescent COVID-19. The specimen was peripheral blood. DNA for the CDR3: TGCGCCAGCAGCTTGGAGGCAGGGGCCAACTATGGCTACACCTTC. Translated: CASSLEAGANYGYTF.